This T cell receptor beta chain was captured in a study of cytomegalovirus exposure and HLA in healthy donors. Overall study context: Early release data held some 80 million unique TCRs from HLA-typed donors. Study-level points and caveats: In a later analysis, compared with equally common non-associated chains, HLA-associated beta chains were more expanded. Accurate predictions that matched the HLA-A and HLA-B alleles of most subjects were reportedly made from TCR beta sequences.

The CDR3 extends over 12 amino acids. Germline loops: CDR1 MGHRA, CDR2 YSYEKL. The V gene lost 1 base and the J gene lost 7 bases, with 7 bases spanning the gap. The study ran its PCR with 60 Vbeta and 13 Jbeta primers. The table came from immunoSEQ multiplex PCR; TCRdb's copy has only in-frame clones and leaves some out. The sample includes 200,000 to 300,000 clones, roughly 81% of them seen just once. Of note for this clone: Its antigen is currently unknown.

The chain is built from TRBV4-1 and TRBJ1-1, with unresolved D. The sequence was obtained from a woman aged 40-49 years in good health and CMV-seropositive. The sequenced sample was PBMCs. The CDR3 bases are TGCGCCAGCAGCCAAGCGTACAGTGAAGCTTTCTTT. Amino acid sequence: CASSQAYSEAFF.